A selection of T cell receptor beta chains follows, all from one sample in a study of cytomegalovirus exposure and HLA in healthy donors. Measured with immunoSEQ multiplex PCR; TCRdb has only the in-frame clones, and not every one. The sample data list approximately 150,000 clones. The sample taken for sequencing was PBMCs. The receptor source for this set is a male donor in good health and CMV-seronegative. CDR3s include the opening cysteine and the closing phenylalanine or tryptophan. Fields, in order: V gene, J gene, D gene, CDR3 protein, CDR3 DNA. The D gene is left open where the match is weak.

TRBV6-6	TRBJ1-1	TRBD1	CASSYSQGGTEAFF	TGTGCCAGCAGTTACTCACAGGGGGGCACTGAAGCTTTCTTT
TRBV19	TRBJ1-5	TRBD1	CASSGQGVQPQHF	TGTGCCAGTAGCGGACAGGGGGTTCAGCCCCAGCATTTT
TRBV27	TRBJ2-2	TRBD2	CASSTAGGVTGELFF	TGTGCCAGCAGTACCGCGGGAGGGGTAACCGGGGAGCTGTTTTTT
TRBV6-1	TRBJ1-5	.	CASSESRWGGKDQPQHF	TGTGCCAGCAGTGAGAGCCGTTGGGGGGGAAAGGATCAGCCCCAGCATTTT
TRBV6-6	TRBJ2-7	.	CASSYESGSTYEQYF	TGTGCCAGCAGTTACGAGAGCGGGTCCACCTACGAGCAGTACTTC
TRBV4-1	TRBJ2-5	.	CASSQEFYPTVTDQETQYF	TGCGCCAGCAGCCAGGAATTCTACCCGACAGTTACGGACCAAGAGACCCAGTACTTC
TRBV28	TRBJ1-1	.	CASRPTELNTEAFF	TGTGCCAGCAGACCTACAGAGCTGAACACTGAAGCTTTCTTT
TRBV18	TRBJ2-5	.	CASSPLRGLETQYF	TGTGCCAGCTCACCACTGCGGGGGCTAGAGACCCAGTACTTC
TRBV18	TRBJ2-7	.	CASSPGYLYEQYF	TGTGCCAGCTCACCGGGCTACCTCTACGAGCAGTACTTC
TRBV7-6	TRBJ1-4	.	CASSLPGGVREKLFF	TGTGCCAGCAGCTTACCCGGAGGGGTTCGGGAGAAACTGTTTTTT
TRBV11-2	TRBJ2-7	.	CASSFTDRYEQYF	TGTGCCAGCAGCTTTACAGACCGCTACGAGCAGTACTTC
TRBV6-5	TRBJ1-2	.	CASSQGLANYGYTF	TGTGCCAGCAGTCAGGGTCTAGCTAACTATGGCTACACCTTC
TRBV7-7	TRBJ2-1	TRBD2	CASSQAGGPSYNEQFF	TGTGCCAGCAGCCAAGCGGGAGGCCCCTCCTACAATGAGCAGTTCTTC
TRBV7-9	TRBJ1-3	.	CASSLQVGPPGNTIYF	TGTGCCAGCAGCCTGCAGGTGGGGCCGCCAGGAAACACCATATATTTT
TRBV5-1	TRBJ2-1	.	CASSLEIALSSYNEQFF	TGCGCCAGCAGCTTGGAGATAGCGCTAAGCTCCTACAATGAGCAGTTCTTC
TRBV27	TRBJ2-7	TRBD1	CASSLNAGTGVREQYF	TGTGCCAGCAGTTTAAATGCGGGGACAGGGGTGCGGGAGCAGTACTTC
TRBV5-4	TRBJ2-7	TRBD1	CASSVPGQGIYEQYF	TGTGCCAGCAGCGTACCCGGACAGGGGATATACGAGCAGTACTTC
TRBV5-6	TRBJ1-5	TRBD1	CASSLGDRGDQPQHF	TGTGCCAGCAGCTTGGGGGACAGGGGAGACCAGCCCCAGCATTTT
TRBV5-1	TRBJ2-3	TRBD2	CASHVAGGPNTQYF	TGCGCCAGCCACGTAGCGGGGGGGCCCAATACGCAGTATTTT
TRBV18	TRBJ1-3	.	CASSPDTESSGNTIYF	TGTGCCAGCTCTCCCGACACGGAAAGCTCTGGAAACACCATATATTTT
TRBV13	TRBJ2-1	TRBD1	CASSLGTGKIEFF	TGTGCCAGCAGCTTAGGGACAGGGAAAATAGAGTTCTTC
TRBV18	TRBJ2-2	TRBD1	CASSGQGNTGELFF	TGTGCCAGCTCAGGACAGGGGAACACCGGGGAGCTGTTTTTT
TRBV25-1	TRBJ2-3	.	CASRVSTGDTQYF	TGTGCCAGCAGGGTTTCTACCGGGGATACGCAGTATTTT
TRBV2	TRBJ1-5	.	CASSFSYQPQHF	TGTGCCAGCAGCTTCAGTTATCAGCCCCAGCATTTT
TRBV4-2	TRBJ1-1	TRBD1	CASADRMNTEAFF	TGTGCCAGCGCGGACAGGATGAACACTGAAGCTTTCTTT
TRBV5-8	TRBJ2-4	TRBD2	CASSLDTSGGPRNIQYF	TGTGCCAGCAGCTTGGATACTAGCGGGGGCCCCAGAAACATTCAGTACTTC